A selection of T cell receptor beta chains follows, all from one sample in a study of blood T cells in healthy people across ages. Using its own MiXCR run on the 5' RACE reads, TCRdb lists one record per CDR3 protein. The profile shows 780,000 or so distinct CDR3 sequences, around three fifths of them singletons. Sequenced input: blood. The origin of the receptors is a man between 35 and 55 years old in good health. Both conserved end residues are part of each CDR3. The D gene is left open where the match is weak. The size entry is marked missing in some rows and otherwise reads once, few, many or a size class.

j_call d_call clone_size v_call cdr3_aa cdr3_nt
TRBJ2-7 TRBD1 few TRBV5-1 CASSLGQGPREQYF TGCGCCAGCAGCTTGGGACAGGGACCGCGGGAGCAGTACTTC
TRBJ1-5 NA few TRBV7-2 CASSLKASNDGRHQPQHF TGTGCCAGCAGCTTAAAAGCCTCTAATGATGGCAGACATCAGCCCCAGCATTTT
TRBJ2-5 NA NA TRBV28 CASSALPEEPRETQYF TGTGCCAGCAGTGCGCTCCCCGAAGAGCCTCGGGAGACCCAGTACTTC
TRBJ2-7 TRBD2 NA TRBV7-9 CASSSTVAGGYEQYF TGTGCCAGCAGCTCCACCGTAGCGGGAGGCTACGAGCAGTACTTC
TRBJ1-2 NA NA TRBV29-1 CSADVYGYTF TGCAGCGCGGACGTCTATGGCTACACCTTC
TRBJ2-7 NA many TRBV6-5 CASSSGTDSYEQYF TGTGCCAGCAGCTCCGGGACGGACTCCTACGAGCAGTACTTC
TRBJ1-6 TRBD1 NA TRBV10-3 CAISSPGQGNSPLHF TGTGCCATCAGTTCCCCGGGACAGGGGAATTCACCCCTCCACTTT
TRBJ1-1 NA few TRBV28 CASSLTPEAFF TGTGCCAGCAGTTTAACCCCTGAAGCTTTCTTT
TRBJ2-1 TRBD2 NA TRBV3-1 CASSQEPASGTHNEQFF TGTGCCAGCAGCCAAGAACCAGCTAGCGGGACCCACAATGAGCAGTTCTTC
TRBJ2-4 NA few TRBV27 CASSLEGSRNIQYF TGTGCCAGCAGTTTGGAAGGGTCTAGAAACATTCAGTACTTC
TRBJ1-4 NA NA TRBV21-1 CASRLTSQADHVKNEKLFF TGTGCCAGCAGATTGACGTCACAGGCTGACCACGTGAAGAATGAAAAACTGTTTTTT
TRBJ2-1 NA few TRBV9 CASSVEGSGRRGDNEQFF TGTGCCAGCAGCGTAGAAGGTAGCGGACGTCGTGGGGACAATGAGCAGTTCTTC
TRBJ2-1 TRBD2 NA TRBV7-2 CASSLSGGFINEQFF TGTGCCAGCAGTCTTAGCGGGGGCTTCATCAATGAGCAGTTCTTC
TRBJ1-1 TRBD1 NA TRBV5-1 CASSDTGGKNTEAFF TGCGCCAGCAGCGACACAGGGGGCAAGAACACTGAAGCTTTCTTT
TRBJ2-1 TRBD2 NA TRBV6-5 CASSPPGLVQETQFF TGTGCCAGCAGCCCTCCGGGACTAGTGCAAGAGACCCAGTTCTTC